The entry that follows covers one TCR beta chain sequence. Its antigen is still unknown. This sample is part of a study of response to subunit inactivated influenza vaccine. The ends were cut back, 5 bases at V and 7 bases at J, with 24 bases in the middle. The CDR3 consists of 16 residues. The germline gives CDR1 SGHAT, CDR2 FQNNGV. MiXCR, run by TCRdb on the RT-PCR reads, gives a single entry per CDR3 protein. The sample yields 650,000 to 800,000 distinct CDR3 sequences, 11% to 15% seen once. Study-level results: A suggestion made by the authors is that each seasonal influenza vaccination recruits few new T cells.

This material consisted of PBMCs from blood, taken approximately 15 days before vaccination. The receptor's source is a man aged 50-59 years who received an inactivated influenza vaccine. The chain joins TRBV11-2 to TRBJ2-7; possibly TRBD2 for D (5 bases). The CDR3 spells CASSPRRDGLGWEQYF. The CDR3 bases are TGTGCCAGCAGCCCACGCCGGGATGGGCTGGGGTGGGAGCAGTACTTC.